These 29 T cell receptor beta chains originate from one sample sequenced in a study of post-analysis software for immune sequencing data. Study findings and constraints: Compared with controls, patients had more of five TRBV segments, including TRBV5-6, TRBV5-1 and TRBV20-1.

Included in the TCR beta cDNA libraries were unique molecular identifiers. One entry per CDR3 protein, called by TCRdb with MiXCR from the PCR reads. The profile shows hundreds of thousands of distinct CDR3 sequences, 55% to 60% of them singletons. These TCRs' antigens remain unknown. Source material: blood. The receptors come from a girl aged 2-10 years with multiple sclerosis.

The chain is built from TRBV6-6 and TRBJ2-3; 9 nucleotides line up with TRBD1. Per the germline V gene, CDR1 is MNHNY and CDR2 is SVGAGI (reference sequence). The CDR3 runs to 15 residues. With V trimmed by 6 bases and J by 2 bases, 6 bases remained unmatched. In nucleotides, the CDR3 is TGTGCCAGCAGGCCGGGGACAGGGCACACAGATACGCAGTATTTT. It yields the protein CASRPGTGHTDTQYF.

This clonotype was seen more than once but under ten times. The chain uses TRBV11-2 and TRBJ2-7; TRBD1 might be the D (6 bases). V lost 1 base, J lost 6 bases, and 22 bases lay in between. CDR1 and CDR2 (germline): SGHAT, FQNNGV. The CDR3 length is 17 residues. The CDR3 loop is CASSLGGRQGPRVEQYF. The CDR3 DNA reads as TGTGCCAGCAGCTTAGGAGGGCGCCAGGGGCCCAGGGTCGAGCAGTACTTC.

This clonotype was seen only once. V gene TRBV20-1 combines with J gene TRBJ2-5; TRBD2 matches at 7 bases. Per germline, CDR1 DFQATT and CDR2 SNEGSKA (reference sequence). V lost 6 bases to trimming and J lost 1 base; unmatched junction nucleotides: 5. CDR3 length: 13 residues. CDR3 DNA sequence: TGCAGTGCCCTCCGGGAGGCCCAAGAGACCCAGTACTTC. It specifies CSALREAQETQYF.

This clonotype was picked up a small number of times. The chain combines TRBV10-2 with TRBJ2-7, with D maybe TRBD1 (6 bases). Per the germline V gene, CDR1 is WSHSY and CDR2 is SAAADI. This CDR3 comprises 16 residues. V lost 4 bases to trimming and J lost 5 bases, with 21 bases between them. In nucleotides, the CDR3 is TGCGCCAGCAGTGTATTAGGGCTGGGGGCTAAGAACGAGCAGTACTTC. Translating gives CASSVLGLGAKNEQYF.

The chain combines TRBV5-1 with TRBJ2-1; D ambiguous. CDR3 length: 13 amino acids. Germline-derived CDR1 and CDR2 are SGHRS and YFSETQ. V lost 5 bases, J lost 9 bases, and 15 bases lay in between. The CDR3 loop reads CASRSSGDTEQFF. The CDR3 DNA reads TGCGCCAGCAGGTCGTCTGGGGATACTGAGCAGTTCTTC.

The V call is TRBV15, the J call TRBJ2-7, with 8 bases fitting TRBD1. Germline CDR1 LNHNV, CDR2 YYDKDF (reference sequence). V dropped 1 base and J dropped 2; count of bases not matched to a gene: 4. The CDR3 loop spans 15 amino acids. The CDR3 DNA follows: TGTGCCACCAGCAGAGCAGGGGGCGAACCCTACGAGCAGTACTTC. This gives the protein CATSRAGGEPYEQYF.

The chain carries TRBV5-1 and TRBJ1-6, with no clear D. Germline V gene sequence: CDR1 SGHRS, CDR2 YFSETQ. Trimming left V 1 base short and J 8 bases short, with 7 bases between. The CDR3 runs 13 residues. The CDR3 spells CASSLSLDSPLHF. The CDR3 nucleotides read TGCGCCAGCAGCTTGTCCCTGGATTCACCCCTCCACTTT.

The J gene is TRBJ2-1, the V gene TRBV7-9; D perhaps matches TRBD2 (6 bases). Deletions cut 4 bases from V and 7 bases from J, with 17 bases between. The CDR3 extends over 15 amino acids. Germline CDR1 SEHNR, CDR2 FQNEAQ (reference sequence). CDR3: CASSYMGGFENEQFF. CDR3 DNA: TGTGCCAGCAGCTATATGGGGGGATTTGAGAATGAGCAGTTCTTC.

In this sample, this clonotype turned up a few times. J is TRBJ2-1 and V is TRBV5-1; TRBD2 aligns across 7 bases. Germline assignment: CDR1 SGHRS and CDR2 YFSETQ. Losses at the gene ends were 4 bases for V and 6 bases for J; bases not matched to a gene: 7. This CDR3 is built from 14 residues. Written as DNA, the CDR3 is TGCGCCAGCAGCAGCGGGACTGCCCCCAATGAGCAGTTCTTC. Translated: CASSSGTAPNEQFF.

J is TRBJ2-1 and V is TRBV5-1; 7 bases line up with TRBD1. The V and J ends lost 5 bases and 0 bases, in that order; junction bases with no gene match: 2. This CDR3 is 14 amino acids long. Per the germline V gene, CDR1 is SGHRS and CDR2 is YFSETQ. The DNA of the CDR3 is TGCGCCAGCAGACCAGGGGGCTCCTACAATGAGCAGTTCTTC. As protein: CASRPGGSYNEQFF.

The chain joins TRBV5-1 to TRBJ2-5; D ambiguous. V was trimmed by 0 bases and J by 2 bases, leaving 8 bases between them. Germline values: CDR1 SGHRS, CDR2 YFSETQ. The length of the CDR3 is 14 residues. CDR3 nucleotide sequence: TGCGCCAGCAGCTTGGACCGTCTGCAAGAGACCCAGTACTTC. Translating gives CASSLDRLQETQYF.

The chain has TRBV12-3 or TRBV12-4 and TRBJ2-3; D is uncertain. The CDR3 is 15 amino acids. Trimming pared 2 bases from V and 0 bases from J, leaving 9 bases between. The CDR3 sequence: CASSLIVSSTDTQYF. CDR3 nucleotides: TGTGCCAGCAGTTTAATAGTCTCTAGCACAGATACGCAGTATTTT.

The chain combines TRBV29-1 with TRBJ2-7; D ambiguous. The DNA matches TRBJ2-5 better at its end, which makes the J call doubtful. The germline CDR1 and CDR2 sequences are SQVTM and ANQGSEA. The length of the CDR3 is 13 residues. CDR3 sequence reads: CSVEGGEVETQYF. The CDR3 coding sequence is TGCAGCGTTGAAGGAGGAGAGGTGGAGACCCAGTACTTC.

Concerning this clonotype: A clone one base away is much larger, so this may be a read error. The genes are TRBV11-2 and TRBJ2-7; TRBD1 matches 7 bases. The V segment lost 1 base and the J segment 8 bases; nucleotides outside the gene matches: 2. The CDR3 is made up of 12 amino acids. In germline, CDR1 is SGHAT, CDR2 FQNNGV. Written as DNA, the CDR3 is TGTGCCAGCAGCTTAGGAGGGGGCCAGCAGTACTTC. This sequence encodes CASSLGGGQQYF.

The genes are TRBV12-3 or TRBV12-4 and TRBJ2-1; D possibly uses TRBD1 or TRBD2 (6 bases each). The CDR3 is 15 residues long. With 8 bases removed from V and 0 bases from J, the gap between germline ends came to 14 bases. The CDR3 loop is CASHRGLSSYNEQFF. The CDR3 DNA is TGTGCCAGCCACCGGGGGCTGAGCTCCTACAATGAGCAGTTCTTC.

In its sample, this clonotype was seen a few times. J is TRBJ2-1 and V is TRBV2; D is perhaps TRBD1 (5 bases). Germline V gene lookup returns CDR1 SNHLY and CDR2 FYNNEI. V was pared by 1 base and J by 2 bases, with 9 bases between. This CDR3 has 15 residues. CDR3 bases: TGTGCCAGCAGTGAAGTAGGGGCAACCTACAATGAGCAGTTCTTC. The encoded protein is CASSEVGATYNEQFF.

There are a few counts of this clonotype. CDR3 protein: CATSRRTGLAVNNEQFF. The CDR3 bases are TGTGCCACCAGCAGAAGAACGGGACTAGCGGTAAACAATGAGCAGTTCTTC. The V gene is TRBV15, the J gene TRBJ2-1, with 11 bases identical to TRBD2. This CDR3 region has 17 residues. Germline V CDR1 and CDR2: LNHNV, YYDKDF (reference sequence). The trim removed 2 bases at V and 5 bases at J, leaving 8 bases unmatched.

The V and J genes are TRBV2 and TRBJ1-5, with D unresolved. The CDR3 is 14 residues long. V was clipped by 4 bases and J by 6 bases, with 13 bases between them. In germline, CDR1 is SNHLY, CDR2 FYNNEI. The CDR3 here is CASSGALERQPQHF. The CDR3 nucleotides are TGTGCCAGCAGTGGAGCCCTAGAGCGTCAGCCCCAGCATTTT. The full variable domain, with the rest looked up from reference TRBV2 and TRBJ1-5, is EPEVTQTPSHQVTQMGQEVILRCVPISNHLYFYWYRQILGQKVEFLVSFYNNEISEKSEIFDDQFSVERPDGSNFTLKIRSTKLEDSAMYFCASSGALERQPQHFGDGTRLSIL.

V usage is TRBV13 and J usage is TRBJ2-5; 7 bases are a match to TRBD1. The length of the CDR3 is 14 residues. The V gene's germline CDR1 is PRHDT and CDR2 FYEKMQ (reference sequence). J was trimmed by 4 bases and V by 11 bases; bases with no gene match: 13. As DNA, the CDR3 is TGTGCCTCCCAGGGGACAGCCTATCGAGAGACCCAGTACTTC. As protein: CASQGTAYRETQYF.

This chain joins TRBV5-1 and TRBJ2-5; 7 bases map to TRBD2. CDR1 is SGHRS, CDR2 YFSETQ, per germline. Trimming at V came to 0 bases and at J to 2 bases, leaving 4 bases not matched to a gene. The CDR3 is 15 amino acids. CDR3 amino acids: CASSLGASGQETQYF. The DNA of the CDR3 is TGCGCCAGCAGCTTGGGGGCTAGCGGACAAGAGACCCAGTACTTC. The full variable domain, in which reference TRBV5-1 and TRBJ2-5 provide the parts outside the CDR3, is KAGVTQTPRYLIKTRGQQVTLSCSPISGHRSVSWYQQTPGQGLQFLFEYFSETQRNKGNFPGRFSGRQFSNSRSEMNVSTLELGDSALYLCASSLGASGQETQYFGPGTRLLVL.

This chain joins TRBV24-1 and TRBJ2-3, with D tentatively TRBD2 (5 bases). This CDR3 is built from 14 residues. The V end lost 6 bases, the J end lost 4 bases, and 13 bases lay between the germline ends. Germline CDR1 KGHDR, CDR2 SFDVKD. The CDR3 DNA sequence: TGTGCCACCAGTCAAGAGGGTCCTGCAGATACGCAGTATTTT. Residues: CATSQEGPADTQYF.

The rearrangement uses TRBV13 and TRBJ2-1; a possible D gene is TRBD1 (6 bases). V gave up 0 bases and J gave up 6 bases, with 9 bases separating them. The CDR3 length is 14 residues. Germline CDR1 reads PRHDT; CDR2 reads FYEKMQ (reference sequence). The CDR3 DNA reads TGTGCCAGCAGCTTAGGGAGGGGGTGCAATGAGCAGTTCTTC. Its protein is CASSLGRGCNEQFF.

The chain employs TRBV5-1 and TRBJ2-3; 10 bases agree with TRBD2. Germline values: CDR1 SGHRS, CDR2 YFSETQ. Losses at the gene ends were 4 bases for V and 6 bases for J; bases not matched to a gene: 17. The CDR3 is 18 residues long. Here the CDR3 reads CASSPLGGGTSDYDTQYF. CDR3 sequence (DNA): TGCGCCAGCAGCCCCCTAGGTGGGGGGACTAGCGATTACGATACGCAGTATTTT.

As for this clonotype: Mismatch with germline at one junction end may stem from a read error. V gene TRBV18 combines with J gene TRBJ2-3, with a possible D match to TRBD2 (6 bases). Per germline, CDR1 KGHSH and CDR2 LQKENI. The CDR3 is made up of 14 amino acids. The CDR3 here is CAGSQLGGTDTQYF. CDR3 DNA: TGTGCCGGCTCACAGCTGGGGGGAACAGATACGCAGTATTTT.

The rearrangement links TRBV5-1 to TRBJ2-5, with 12 bases fitting TRBD2. V trimming: 4 bases; J trimming: 3 bases; junction bases outside the gene matches: 16. The CDR3 length is 19 residues. In germline, CDR1 is SGHRS, CDR2 YFSETQ. The DNA for the CDR3 is TGCGCCAGCAGCACTGGGACTAGCGGGCCCATTGGGGGGAAAGAGACCCAGTACTTC. It specifies CASSTGTSGPIGGKETQYF.

There are a few counts of this clonotype. J is TRBJ2-3 and V is TRBV2, with D possibly being TRBD1 or TRBD2 (7 bases each). The CDR3 consists of 15 residues. CDR1 is SNHLY and CDR2 is FYNNEI in the germline V gene. The germline V and J ends were trimmed by 4 bases and 2 bases, with 13 bases remaining between them. DNA of the CDR3: TGTGCCAGCAGTGTACAGGGGACTATCACAGATACGCAGTATTTT. It encodes CASSVQGTITDTQYF.

This clonotype showed up just once. Because the CDR3's place on the DNA is in doubt, the DNA is left out and the CDR3 is given as listed by TCRdb. The chain is built from TRBV28 and TRBJ2-7. Germline lookup yields CDR1 MDHEN and CDR2 SYDVKM. Ends included, the CDR3 has 12 residues. The CDR3 loop reads CASSTSPYEQYF.

This clonotype was seen a few times. The V gene is TRBV7-2, the J gene TRBJ1-2, with TRBD1 as a possible D gene (5 bases). CDR1 is SGHTA, CDR2 FQGNSA, per germline. This CDR3 is 12 amino acids long. V was clipped by 9 bases and J by 8 bases, with 16 bases between them. As DNA, the CDR3 is TGTGCCAGTAAGGGGCCACGTTCGGGCTACACCTTC. Residues: CASKGPRSGYTF.

The chain is built from TRBV6-1 and TRBJ1-5; the D gene is possibly TRBD1 (5 bases). Trimming shortened V by 2 bases and J by 7 bases, and 9 bases separated the two germline ends. This CDR3 has 13 residues. The germline V gene encodes CDR1 MNHNS and CDR2 SASEGT. Here the CDR3 reads CASSELGGQPQHF. The CDR3 region has the DNA TGTGCCAGCAGTGAATTGGGGGGGCAGCCCCAGCATTTT.